By sample share, the clone carrying this T cell receptor beta chain is medium-sized. Antigen specificity is unknown. The repertoire was sequenced with immunoSEQ multiplex PCR; TCRdb's copy has only in-frame clones and lacks some. The sample has 8,000 to 10,000 clones, over 60% seen once. The sample is drawn from a study of T cells in narcolepsy. Study conclusions and caveats: Reportedly, autoreactive clonotypes were serially detected in patients' blood but not controls'. Autoreactive HCRT-specific and TRIB2-specific clonotypes were marked in same-patient CSF-versus-blood CD4+ comparisons.

CDR1 is SGHNT, CDR2 YENEEA, per germline. Trimming took off 5 bases at V and 2 bases at J, with 18 bases between the two ends. CDR3 length: 16 amino acids. This TCR derives from a human donor with narcolepsy. The gene calls are TRBV11-3 and TRBJ2-5, with no clear D. Material: CD45RA- memory CD8+ T cells from PBMCs. CDR3 in amino acids: CASSHNQDSKQETQYF. The CDR3 DNA reads TGTGCCAGCAGCCACAATCAAGACTCAAAACAAGAGACCCAGTACTTC.